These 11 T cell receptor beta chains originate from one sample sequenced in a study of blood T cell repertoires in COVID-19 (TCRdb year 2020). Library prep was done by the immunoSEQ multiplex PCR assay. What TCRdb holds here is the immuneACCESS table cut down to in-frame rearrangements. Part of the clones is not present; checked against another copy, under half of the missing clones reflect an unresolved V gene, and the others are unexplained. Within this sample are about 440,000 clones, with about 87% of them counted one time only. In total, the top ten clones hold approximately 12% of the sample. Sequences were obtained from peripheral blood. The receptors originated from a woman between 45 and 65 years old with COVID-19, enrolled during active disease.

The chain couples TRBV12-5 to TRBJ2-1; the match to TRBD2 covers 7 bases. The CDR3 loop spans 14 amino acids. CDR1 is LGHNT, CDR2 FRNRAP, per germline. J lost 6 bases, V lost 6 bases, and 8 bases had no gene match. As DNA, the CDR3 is TGTGCTAGTGGCCAACCGGGACTAATCAATGAGCAGTTCTTC. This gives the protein CASGQPGLINEQFF.

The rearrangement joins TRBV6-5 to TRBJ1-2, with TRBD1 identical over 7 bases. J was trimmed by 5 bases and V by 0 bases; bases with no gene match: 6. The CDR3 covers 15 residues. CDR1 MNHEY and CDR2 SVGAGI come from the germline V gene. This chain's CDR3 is CASSYSGQAPYGYTF. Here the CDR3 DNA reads TGTGCCAGCAGTTACTCCGGACAGGCCCCATATGGCTACACCTTC.

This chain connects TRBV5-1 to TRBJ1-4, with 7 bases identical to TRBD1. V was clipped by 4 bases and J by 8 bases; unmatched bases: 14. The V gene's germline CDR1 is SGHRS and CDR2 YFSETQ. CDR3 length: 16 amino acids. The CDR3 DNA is TGCGCCAGCAGCCAGGGACGCAGTCAGGGGGACGAAAAACTGTTTTTT. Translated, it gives CASSQGRSQGDEKLFF.

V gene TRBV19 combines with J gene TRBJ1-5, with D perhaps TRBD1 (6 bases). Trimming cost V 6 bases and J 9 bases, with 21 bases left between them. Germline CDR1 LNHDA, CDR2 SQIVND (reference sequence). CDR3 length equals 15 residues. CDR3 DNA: TGTGCCAGTAGGGGGACCCCGGGACAAATGAGGCCCCAGCATTTT. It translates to CASRGTPGQMRPQHF.

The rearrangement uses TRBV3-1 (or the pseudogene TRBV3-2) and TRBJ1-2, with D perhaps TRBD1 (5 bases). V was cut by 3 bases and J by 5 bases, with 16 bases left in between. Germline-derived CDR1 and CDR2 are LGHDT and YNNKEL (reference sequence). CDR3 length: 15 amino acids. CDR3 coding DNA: TGTGCCAGCAGCCATCGTGGAGGGGCGGAGTATGGCTACACCTTC. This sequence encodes CASSHRGGAEYGYTF.

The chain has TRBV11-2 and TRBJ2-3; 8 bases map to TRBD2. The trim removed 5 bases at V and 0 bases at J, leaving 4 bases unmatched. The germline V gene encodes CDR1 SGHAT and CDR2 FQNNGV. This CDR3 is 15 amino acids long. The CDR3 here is CASSHSGESTDTQYF. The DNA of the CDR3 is TGTGCCAGCAGCCATAGCGGGGAGAGCACAGATACGCAGTATTTT. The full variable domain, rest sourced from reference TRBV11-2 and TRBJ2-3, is EAGVAQSPRYKIIEKRQSVAFWCNPISGHATLYWYQQILGQGPKLLIQFQNNGVVDDSQLPKDRFSAERLKGVDSTLKIQPAKLEDSAVYLCASSHSGESTDTQYFGPGTRLTVL.

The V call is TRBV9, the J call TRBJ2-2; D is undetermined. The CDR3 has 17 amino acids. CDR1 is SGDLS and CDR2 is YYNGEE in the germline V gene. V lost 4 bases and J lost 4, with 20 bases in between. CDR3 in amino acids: CASSPRESISPTGELFF. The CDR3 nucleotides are TGTGCCAGCAGCCCCCGAGAATCCATTTCTCCCACCGGGGAGCTGTTTTTT.

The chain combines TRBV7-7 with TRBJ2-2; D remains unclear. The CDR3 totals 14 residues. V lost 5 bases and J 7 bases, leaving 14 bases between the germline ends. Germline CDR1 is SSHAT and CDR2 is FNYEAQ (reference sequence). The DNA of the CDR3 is TGTGCCAGCAGCGCTCGGCTCCCGGGCGGGGAGCTGTTTTTT. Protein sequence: CASSARLPGGELFF.

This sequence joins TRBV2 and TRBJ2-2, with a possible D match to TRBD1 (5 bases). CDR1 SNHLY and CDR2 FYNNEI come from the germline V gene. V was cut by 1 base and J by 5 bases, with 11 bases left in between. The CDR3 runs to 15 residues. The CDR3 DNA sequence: TGTGCCAGCAGTGAAGTAAACAGGCAAACCGGGGAGCTGTTTTTT. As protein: CASSEVNRQTGELFF.

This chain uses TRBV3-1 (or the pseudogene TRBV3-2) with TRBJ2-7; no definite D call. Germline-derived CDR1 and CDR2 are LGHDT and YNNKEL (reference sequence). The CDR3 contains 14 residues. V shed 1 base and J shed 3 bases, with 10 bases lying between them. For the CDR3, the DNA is TGTGCCAGCAGCCAAGGCTATTCAAGCTACGAGCAGTACTTC. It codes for CASSQGYSSYEQYF.

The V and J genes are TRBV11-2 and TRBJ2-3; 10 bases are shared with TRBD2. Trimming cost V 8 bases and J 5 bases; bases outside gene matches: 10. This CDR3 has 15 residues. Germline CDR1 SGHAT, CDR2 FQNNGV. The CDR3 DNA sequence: TGTGCCAGCGCGCACCGGACTAGCGGAAGAGATACGCAGTATTTT. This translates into CASAHRTSGRDTQYF. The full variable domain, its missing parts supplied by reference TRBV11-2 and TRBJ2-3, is EAGVAQSPRYKIIEKRQSVAFWCNPISGHATLYWYQQILGQGPKLLIQFQNNGVVDDSQLPKDRFSAERLKGVDSTLKIQPAKLEDSAVYLCASAHRTSGRDTQYFGPGTRLTVL.